This is a list of T cell receptor beta chains from one sample in a study of blood T cell repertoires in COVID-19. Clones were sequenced by immunoSEQ multiplex PCR, and TCRdb holds only the in-frame ones, with some missing. The data show about 170,000 clones, 60% to 80% seen once. The sequenced sample was peripheral blood. These receptors all stem from a man aged 65 to 79 with acute or convalescent COVID-19. The CDR3 runs from the conserved cysteine through the conserved F or W. Fields, in order: D gene, V gene, J gene, clone size, CDR3 DNA, CDR3 protein. D genes are given only for firm matches. Size is stated for part of the rows, as once, few or many counts, or as a class when the clone is expanded.

TRBD2	TRBV7-7	TRBJ2-5	.	TGTGCTAGCACCCTAAGGACTAGCGGACAAGAGACCCAGTACTTC	CASTLRTSGQETQYF
TRBD1	TRBV15	TRBJ2-7	.	TGTGCCACCAGCGAGGACAGGAAAACCTACGAGCAGTACTTC	CATSEDRKTYEQYF
TRBD1	TRBV6-6	TRBJ1-3	.	TGTGCCAGCAGTCTAGACAGGGCACGAGGAACTGTGGGGGACACCATATATTTT	CASSLDRARGTVGDTIYF
.	TRBV5-8	TRBJ2-6	.	TGTGCCAGCAGCTTGGCCTTAGCTCCCACCTCTGGGGCCAACGTCCTGACTTTC	CASSLALAPTSGANVLTF
.	TRBV7-9	TRBJ1-1	.	TGTGCCAGCACCGGGGACTTCGCCGACACTGAAGCTTTCTTT	CASTGDFADTEAFF
.	TRBV2	TRBJ2-3	.	TGTGCCAGCAGGGTGCAGACTGATACGCAGTATTTT	CASRVQTDTQYF
TRBD2	TRBV9	TRBJ2-1	.	TGTGCCAGCAGCGTTTCTGCTCGGATGACTAGCGGGTACAATGAGCAGTTCTTC	CASSVSARMTSGYNEQFF
.	TRBV19	TRBJ2-1	.	TGTGCCAGCTCGACGCGTAGCGGATACAATGAGCAGTTCTTC	CASSTRSGYNEQFF
TRBD2	TRBV5-1	TRBJ2-3	.	TGCGCCAGCAGTCGAAGTACTAGCGGGGGAACAGATACGCAGTATTTT	CASSRSTSGGTDTQYF
TRBD1	TRBV27	TRBJ1-2	once	TGTGCCAGCAGTGTGACAGGGTACTATGGCTACACCTTC	CASSVTGYYGYTF
TRBD1	TRBV19	TRBJ1-2	.	TGTGCCAGTAGCACTCCGGACAGGGGACAAATCTATGGCTACACCTTC	CASSTPDRGQIYGYTF
.	TRBV4-3	TRBJ1-1	.	TGCGCCAGCAGCCACCTTACAGGTGAAGCTTTCTTT	CASSHLTGEAFF
.	TRBV27	TRBJ2-1	once	TGTGCCAGCAGTTTAGGCAGGGTGATCTACAATGAGCAGTTCTTC	CASSLGRVIYNEQFF
.	TRBV6-5	TRBJ2-3	.	TGTGCCAGCAGACCTAGCGCGGGCACAGATACGCAGTATTTT	CASRPSAGTDTQYF
TRBD1	TRBV3-1/TRBV3-2	TRBJ2-7	.	TGTGCCAGCAGCAAGACAGGGGGAGGCGAGCAGTACTTC	CASSKTGGGEQYF
.	TRBV15	TRBJ1-1	.	TGTGCCACCAGCGCCGCAGGGAAGGCTGAAGCTTTCTTT	CATSAAGKAEAFF
TRBD2	TRBV7-2	TRBJ2-7	.	TGTGCCAGCAGCTTAGCCGGGACTAGTACCGACGAGCAGTACTTC	CASSLAGTSTDEQYF
.	TRBV24-1	TRBJ2-1	.	TGTGCCACCAGTGTGTTAGAAGAGAGTGAGCAGTTCTTC	CATSVLEESEQFF
TRBD1	TRBV5-1	TRBJ1-6	.	TGCGCCAGCAGCTTGCGACAGGGGGATTCACCCCTCCACTTT	CASSLRQGDSPLHF
TRBD1	TRBV10-3	TRBJ2-1	.	TGTGCCATCACCGGACAGGGAATTGACAATGAGCAGTTCTTC	CAITGQGIDNEQFF
TRBD1	TRBV28	TRBJ1-4	.	TGTGCCAGCAGTGCACAGGGGGTGAGGGAAAAACTGTTTTTT	CASSAQGVREKLFF
TRBD1	TRBV11-2	TRBJ1-1	.	TGTGCCAGCAGCGTCGGACAGGCGGTTGAAGCTTTCTTT	CASSVGQAVEAFF
TRBD1	TRBV6-1	TRBJ2-2	.	TGTGCCAGCAGTGGAGGACGGACAGGGATAGACACCGGGGAGCTGTTTTTT	CASSGGRTGIDTGELFF
.	TRBV29-1	TRBJ2-5	.	TGCAGCGTGCGCCCTACAGGGGAGACCCAGTACTTC	CSVRPTGETQYF
TRBD1	TRBV6-4	TRBJ2-7	few	TGTGCCAGCACCCGGGACAGGGGTGCCTACGAGCAGTACTTC	CASTRDRGAYEQYF
TRBD2	TRBV7-2	TRBJ2-2	.	TGTGCCAGCAGCATATCCGGGACTAGCGGGATGGGCGGGGAGCTGTTTTTT	CASSISGTSGMGGELFF
.	TRBV7-2	TRBJ1-2	.	TGTGCCAGCAGCTTAGGACAGGAAGCCTATGGCTACACCTTC	CASSLGQEAYGYTF
.	TRBV10-3	TRBJ1-1	.	TGTGCCATCAAAACCGGGACACCCACTGAAGCTTTCTTT	CAIKTGTPTEAFF
TRBD2	TRBV3-1/TRBV3-2	TRBJ2-3	.	TGTGCCAGCAGCCAGGGACTAGCCGTTCGGTATTTT	CASSQGLAVRYF